The rows below give T cell receptor beta chains drawn from one sample of a study of T cell responses to AZD1222 COVID-19 vaccine. Assay: immunoSEQ multiplex PCR; the TCRdb copy retains only in-frame clones and omits some. Of 110,000 to 150,000 clones in the sample, about nine tenths were seen once. The material sequenced was peripheral blood, taken 28 days after the second AZD1222 dose. The receptors originated from an adult who received the AZD1222 COVID-19 vaccine. Both conserved end residues are part of each CDR3. Each record gives: D gene, V gene, clone size, J gene, CDR3 length, CDR3 DNA, CDR3 protein. A D gene is named only where the DNA matches it firmly. Size tells how often a clone was seen (once, few, many) or the class of an expanded clone, and some rows leave it out.

TRBD1,TRBV6-6,NA,TRBJ1-5,15,TGTGCCAGCAGTTACTTAGGACAGGGGGGACAGCCCCAGCATTTT,CASSYLGQGGQPQHF
TRBD1,TRBV30,once,TRBJ1-1,13,TGTGCCTGGTCTACAGGGGGCTGGGCTGAAGCTTTCTTT,CAWSTGGWAEAFF
TRBD2,TRBV28,NA,TRBJ2-1,14,TGTGCCAGCATCACTAGCGGGAGCGGCCATGAGCAGTTCTTC,CASITSGSGHEQFF
TRBD2,TRBV3-1/TRBV3-2,NA,TRBJ2-7,16,TGTGCCAGCAGCCAAGGAGGAACTAGCGGTTCCTACGAGCAGTACTTC,CASSQGGTSGSYEQYF
NA,TRBV19,NA,TRBJ1-1,14,TGTGCCAGTAGTATCGGGGCTTTGAACACTGAAGCTTTCTTT,CASSIGALNTEAFF
TRBD1,TRBV19,NA,TRBJ1-5,17,TGTGCCAGTAGTATCGGGCAGGGGGTATATGGCAATCAGCCCCAGCATTTT,CASSIGQGVYGNQPQHF
NA,TRBV9,few,TRBJ2-3,14,TGTGCCAGCAGCGTAGTGGGGGTCTCAGATACGCAGTATTTT,CASSVVGVSDTQYF
NA,TRBV7-8,NA,TRBJ2-7,18,TGTGCCAGCAGCTTAGAGTTCTCCCAGGGAGAATTATCCTACGAGCAGTACTTC,CASSLEFSQGELSYEQYF
NA,TRBV19,NA,TRBJ1-5,15,TGTGCCAGTAGTATTGGGTTTAGTGGCAATCAGCCCCAGCATTTT,CASSIGFSGNQPQHF
TRBD1,TRBV5-1,NA,TRBJ2-1,15,TGCGCCAGCAGCTTGGGACAGGGGGTCTACAATGAGCAGTTCTTC,CASSLGQGVYNEQFF
NA,TRBV19,NA,TRBJ2-7,10,TGTGCCAGTAGTAGGGTCGAGCAGTACTTC,CASSRVEQYF
NA,TRBV10-2,NA,TRBJ2-1,15,TGCGCCAGCAGTACCGGCAGCTCACCCTACAATGAGCAGTTCTTC,CASSTGSSPYNEQFF
NA,TRBV28,NA,TRBJ2-2,12,TGTGCCAGCAGGCAGGGGTCCGGGGAGCTGTTTTTT,CASRQGSGELFF
NA,TRBV7-3,NA,TRBJ2-1,13,TGTGCCAGCAGCTCGTCTTCCTACAATGAGCAGTTCTTC,CASSSSSYNEQFF
NA,TRBV15,NA,TRBJ1-1,13,TGTGCCACCAGCAGAGACCGGCGGACTGAAGCTTTCTTT,CATSRDRRTEAFF